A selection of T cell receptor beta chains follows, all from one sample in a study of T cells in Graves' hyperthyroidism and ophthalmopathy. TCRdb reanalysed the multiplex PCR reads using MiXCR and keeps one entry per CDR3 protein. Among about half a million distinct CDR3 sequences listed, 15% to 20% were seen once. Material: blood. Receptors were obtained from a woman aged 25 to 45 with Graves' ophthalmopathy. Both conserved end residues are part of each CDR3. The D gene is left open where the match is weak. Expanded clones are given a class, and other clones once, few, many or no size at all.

CDR3 DNA: TGTGCCAGCAGTTCGACTGGAAACACAGATACGCAGTATTTT
CDR3 protein: CASSSTGNTDTQYF
V gene: TRBV12-3/TRBV12-4
clone size: many
D gene: NA
J gene: TRBJ2-3

CDR3 DNA: TGTGCCAGCTCACCACCGCCCGAATACAATGAGCAGTTCTTC
CDR3 protein: CASSPPPEYNEQFF
V gene: TRBV18
clone size: few
D gene: NA
J gene: TRBJ2-1

CDR3 DNA: TGTGCCAGCATCCCAAGGGGCTACAGCTCCTACAATGAGCAGTTCTTC
CDR3 protein: CASIPRGYSSYNEQFF
V gene: TRBV27
clone size: NA
D gene: NA
J gene: TRBJ2-1

CDR3 DNA: TGTGCCAGCAGACGGGACTCGCGAGAGACCCAGTACTTC
CDR3 protein: CASRRDSRETQYF
V gene: TRBV6-1
clone size: many
D gene: NA
J gene: TRBJ2-5

CDR3 DNA: TGCAGTGCTAGAGATCGGGGAGAGAGCAGATACCAAGAGACCCAGTACTTC
CDR3 protein: CSARDRGESRYQETQYF
V gene: TRBV20-1
clone size: many
D gene: NA
J gene: TRBJ2-5

CDR3 DNA: TGCGCCAGCAGCTTCGATTCGCCCAGAACTACCGGGGAGCTGTTTTTT
CDR3 protein: CASSFDSPRTTGELFF
V gene: TRBV5-1
clone size: few
D gene: NA
J gene: TRBJ2-2

CDR3 DNA: TGTGCCACCAGCGACCGGACAGGGGGCAACACTGAAGCTTTCTTT
CDR3 protein: CATSDRTGGNTEAFF
V gene: TRBV15
clone size: many
D gene: TRBD1
J gene: TRBJ1-1

CDR3 DNA: TGTGCCAGCAGAAGGGACAGATGGGGAACTGAAGCTTTCTTT
CDR3 protein: CASRRDRWGTEAFF
V gene: TRBV6-2/TRBV6-3
clone size: many
D gene: TRBD1
J gene: TRBJ1-1

CDR3 DNA: TGCGCCAGCAGCCTGAATTCCGGGACAGGGAGCGAGCAGTACTTC
CDR3 protein: CASSLNSGTGSEQYF
V gene: TRBV4-1
clone size: NA
D gene: TRBD1
J gene: TRBJ2-7

CDR3 DNA: TGCAGCGTTGAAGATCTGGTGGGGGGGGGCTATGGCTACACCTTC
CDR3 protein: CSVEDLVGGGYGYTF
V gene: TRBV29-1
clone size: NA
D gene: NA
J gene: TRBJ1-2

CDR3 DNA: TGCAGCGTTGAGGGGGGTATAGCGGTCAACAATGAGCAGTTCTTC
CDR3 protein: CSVEGGIAVNNEQFF
V gene: TRBV29-1
clone size: many
D gene: NA
J gene: TRBJ2-1

CDR3 DNA: TGTGCCAGCAGTGGTGGGGATGAAAAACTGTTTTTT
CDR3 protein: CASSGGDEKLFF
V gene: TRBV27
clone size: few
D gene: NA
J gene: TRBJ1-4

CDR3 DNA: TGTGCCAGCAGTGATCGACTAGCGGCCGAGCAGTACTTC
CDR3 protein: CASSDRLAAEQYF
V gene: TRBV2
clone size: many
D gene: TRBD2
J gene: TRBJ2-7

CDR3 DNA: TGTGCCACCAGCGACCTAAGGACAGGGATACGGACTAGCGGGTACAATGAGCAGTTCTTC
CDR3 protein: CATSDLRTGIRTSGYNEQFF
V gene: TRBV24-1
clone size: NA
D gene: TRBD2
J gene: TRBJ2-1

CDR3 DNA: TGCAGTGCTAGATCGCAACAGGGCTCCGAGCAGTACTTC
CDR3 protein: CSARSQQGSEQYF
V gene: TRBV20-1
clone size: NA
D gene: NA
J gene: TRBJ2-7

CDR3 DNA: TGTGCCAGCCTACCGAACAGGGTCAATCAGCCCCAGCATTTT
CDR3 protein: CASLPNRVNQPQHF
V gene: TRBV28
clone size: NA
D gene: NA
J gene: TRBJ1-5

CDR3 DNA: TGTGCCAGCAGTTTAGTGGGGGGCGAGCAGTACTTC
CDR3 protein: CASSLVGGEQYF
V gene: TRBV28
clone size: many
D gene: NA
J gene: TRBJ2-7

CDR3 DNA: TGCAGTGCTGTGGCAGGGGGGAGCACAGATACGCAGTATTTT
CDR3 protein: CSAVAGGSTDTQYF
V gene: TRBV20-1
clone size: many
D gene: NA
J gene: TRBJ2-3

CDR3 DNA: TGTGCCAGCAGTTTATCCTTGAACACTGAAGCTTTCTTT
CDR3 protein: CASSLSLNTEAFF
V gene: TRBV27
clone size: many
D gene: NA
J gene: TRBJ1-1

CDR3 DNA: TGCAGTGTCACCGGGGGCCAGGGTGGCCTGGTTGGTGGCTACACCTTC
CDR3 protein: CSVTGGQGGLVGGYTF
V gene: TRBV20-1
clone size: many
D gene: NA
J gene: TRBJ1-2

CDR3 DNA: TGTGCCAGCAGTCACGACAGGGGGGCGGACGAGCAGTACTTC
CDR3 protein: CASSHDRGADEQYF
V gene: TRBV28
clone size: many
D gene: TRBD1
J gene: TRBJ2-7

CDR3 DNA: TGTGCCAGCAGTGCGACAGGGGGCTGGGCAGATACGCAGTATTTT
CDR3 protein: CASSATGGWADTQYF
V gene: TRBV25-1
clone size: many
D gene: TRBD1
J gene: TRBJ2-3

CDR3 DNA: TGTGCCAGCAGCAAAGGGGGGGGGAACACTGAAGCTTTCTTT
CDR3 protein: CASSKGGGNTEAFF
V gene: TRBV27
clone size: few
D gene: NA
J gene: TRBJ1-1

CDR3 DNA: TGTGCCAGCAGCTTGCAGGGGACGAACACCGGGGAGCTGTTTTTT
CDR3 protein: CASSLQGTNTGELFF
V gene: TRBV7-2
clone size: many
D gene: NA
J gene: TRBJ2-2

CDR3 DNA: TGTGCCAGCAGCCCAGGACAGGGTAGGGAGCAGTACTTC
CDR3 protein: CASSPGQGREQYF
V gene: TRBV6-1
clone size: NA
D gene: TRBD1
J gene: TRBJ2-7

CDR3 DNA: TGTGCCAGTAGTATCGGTACGGGGGCAGCGAACACCGGGGAGCTGTTTTTT
CDR3 protein: CASSIGTGAANTGELFF
V gene: TRBV19
clone size: few
D gene: NA
J gene: TRBJ2-2

CDR3 DNA: TGCAGTGCCTCAGGGGGATGGGTAGGCGAGCAGTACTTC
CDR3 protein: CSASGGWVGEQYF
V gene: TRBV20-1
clone size: NA
D gene: TRBD1
J gene: TRBJ2-7

CDR3 DNA: TGTGCCAGCAGCGTTACCGGGACAGGTCATCAGCCCCAGCATTTT
CDR3 protein: CASSVTGTGHQPQHF
V gene: TRBV6-1
clone size: many
D gene: TRBD1
J gene: TRBJ1-5

CDR3 DNA: TGTGCCAGCAGTTTTTTAGGAGGATCGGACGAACTGTTTTTT
CDR3 protein: CASSFLGGSDELFF
V gene: TRBV27
clone size: NA
D gene: NA
J gene: TRBJ1-4

CDR3 DNA: TGTGCCTGGAGCCCAGACACCCCAGAGACCCAGTACTTC
CDR3 protein: CAWSPDTPETQYF
V gene: TRBV30
clone size: many
D gene: NA
J gene: TRBJ2-5

CDR3 DNA: TGTGCCAGCAGTGAAAGGGGGGGGAAGACTGAAGCTTTCTTT
CDR3 protein: CASSERGGKTEAFF
V gene: TRBV6-1
clone size: few
D gene: NA
J gene: TRBJ1-1

CDR3 DNA: TGTGCCACCGGAGACGGGGGGCGCAAAAAAGCTTTCTTT
CDR3 protein: CATGDGGRKKAFF
V gene: TRBV2
clone size: NA
D gene: NA
J gene: TRBJ1-1

CDR3 DNA: TGCAGTGCTAGACTAGCGGGACGGGAGACCCAGTACTTC
CDR3 protein: CSARLAGRETQYF
V gene: TRBV20-1
clone size: many
D gene: TRBD2
J gene: TRBJ2-5

CDR3 DNA: TGCGCCAGCAGCTTGGTTTTGGGGACGATGGATACGCAGTATTTT
CDR3 protein: CASSLVLGTMDTQYF
V gene: TRBV5-1
clone size: few
D gene: NA
J gene: TRBJ2-3

CDR3 DNA: TGCAGTGCTAGGACTCCACTAGCGGCCAATACGCAGTATTTT
CDR3 protein: CSARTPLAANTQYF
V gene: TRBV20-1
clone size: many
D gene: TRBD2
J gene: TRBJ2-3

CDR3 DNA: TGTGCCAGCAGCCAAGATTCGCGTCTAGCGTTCTACAATGAGCAGTTCTTC
CDR3 protein: CASSQDSRLAFYNEQFF
V gene: TRBV3-1
clone size: NA
D gene: NA
J gene: TRBJ2-1

CDR3 DNA: TGTGCCACCCTCGACCTCTCGGGCTCCTACGAGCAGTACTTC
CDR3 protein: CATLDLSGSYEQYF
V gene: TRBV27
clone size: NA
D gene: NA
J gene: TRBJ2-7

CDR3 DNA: TGTGCCAGCAGCTTAAGCGGAGGGACAGTTCCGTACTTC
CDR3 protein: CASSLSGGTVPYF
V gene: TRBV7-2
clone size: NA
D gene: NA
J gene: TRBJ2-5

CDR3 DNA: TGTGCCAGCAGCGGTCAGCCCCAGCATTTT
CDR3 protein: CASSGQPQHF
V gene: TRBV5-8
clone size: few
D gene: NA
J gene: TRBJ1-5

CDR3 DNA: TGCAGCGTTGATATGGTGTTTGGGACCCAGTACTTC
CDR3 protein: CSVDMVFGTQYF
V gene: TRBV29-1
clone size: NA
D gene: NA
J gene: TRBJ2-5

CDR3 DNA: TGTGCCATCAGTGACGCCTACCGAGGGGCGCAGTATTTT
CDR3 protein: CAISDAYRGAQYF
V gene: TRBV10-3
clone size: NA
D gene: NA
J gene: TRBJ2-3

CDR3 DNA: TGTGCCAGCAGCTTACACAGGGATTACAATGAGCAGTTCTTC
CDR3 protein: CASSLHRDYNEQFF
V gene: TRBV7-3
clone size: NA
D gene: NA
J gene: TRBJ2-1